This T cell receptor beta chain was found in a study of sequential checkpoint blockade in melanoma. Background on the study: First-line arms were nivolumab then ipilimumab, or the reverse, randomized 1:1. Maintenance nivolumab came after either treatment sequence.

As for treatment: randomized to nivolumab then ipilimumab (arm A) or the reverse (arm B). None of the patients previously received DNA-damaging chemotherapy. PBMC sorting kept live CD3+CD8+ cells without CD19 or CD56. Measured with immunoSEQ multiplex PCR; TCRdb has only the in-frame clones, and not every one. The table has 25,000 to 35,000 clones, about 88% seen once. The CDR3 length is 15 residues. V was shortened by 0 bases and J by 7 bases, with 15 bases between the two germline ends. CDR1 is WSHSY, CDR2 SAAADI, per germline. This clonotype originated in a human donor with melanoma. Sample: CD8+ T cells sorted from blood (inferred from file names), taken from a patient given nivolumab and ipilimumab in sequence. This chain links TRBV10-2 with TRBJ1-1, with TRBD1 as a possible D gene (5 bases). CDR3 sequence reads: CASSESLGQGGEAFF. The CDR3 DNA reads as TGCGCCAGCAGTGAGTCCTTGGGGCAGGGTGGTGAAGCTTTCTTT.